This TCR beta chain derives from a study of beta chain features in type 1 diabetes. Across the whole study: Examination spanned approximately 110 million sorted cells from all samples. Findings and limits, study-wide: A definitive answer on HLA type influencing TCRB rearrangement was not reached here. Relative to healthy donors, patients appeared to have naive, central memory and Treg TCRB repertoires that were more similar. A moderate, significant TCRB CDR3 shortening appeared in type 1 diabetes across four CD4+ subsets.

The CDR3 is 13 amino acids. In germline, CDR1 is SNHLY, CDR2 FYNNEI. Losses at the gene ends were 8 bases for V and 4 bases for J; bases not matched to a gene: 4. The sample holds a few counts of this clone. What it binds is unknown. Of the isolated RNA, all was reverse transcribed, and so the sequenced material was expressed TCRB transcripts. Samples of naive, central memory and regulatory T cells yielded a mean of about 3.8 million reads. Sequenced by immunoSEQ multiplex PCR; TCRdb stores in-frame clones only, minus some. Of some 350,000 clones listed, 8.5% to 10% are singletons. The chain recombines TRBV2 with TRBJ1-3; 8 bases agree with TRBD1. The receptor comes from a man in his thirties or forties with type 1 diabetes. Sequencing input: central memory CD4+ T cells from blood. This CDR3 is CASVRDRGNTIYF. In DNA form, the CDR3 reads TGTGCCAGCGTCCGGGACAGGGGAAACACCATATATTTT.